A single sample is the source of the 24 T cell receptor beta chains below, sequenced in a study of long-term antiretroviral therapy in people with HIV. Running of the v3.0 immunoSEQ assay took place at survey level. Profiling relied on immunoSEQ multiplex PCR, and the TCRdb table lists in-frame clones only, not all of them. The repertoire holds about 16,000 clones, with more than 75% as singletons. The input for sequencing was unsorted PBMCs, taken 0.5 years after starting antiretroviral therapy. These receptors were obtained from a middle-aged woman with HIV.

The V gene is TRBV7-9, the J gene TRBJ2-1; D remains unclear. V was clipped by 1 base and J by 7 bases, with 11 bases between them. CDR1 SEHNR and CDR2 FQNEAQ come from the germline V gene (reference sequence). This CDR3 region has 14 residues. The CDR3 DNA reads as TGTGCCAGCAGCTTAGAAGGCAACGCAAATGAGCAGTTCTTC. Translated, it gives CASSLEGNANEQFF.

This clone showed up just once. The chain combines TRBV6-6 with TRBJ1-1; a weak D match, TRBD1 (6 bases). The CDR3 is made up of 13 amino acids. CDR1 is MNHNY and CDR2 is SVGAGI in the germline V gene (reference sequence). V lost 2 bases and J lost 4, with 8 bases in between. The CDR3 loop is CASSYTDSTEAFF. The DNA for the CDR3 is TGTGCCAGCAGTTACACGGACAGCACTGAAGCTTTCTTT.

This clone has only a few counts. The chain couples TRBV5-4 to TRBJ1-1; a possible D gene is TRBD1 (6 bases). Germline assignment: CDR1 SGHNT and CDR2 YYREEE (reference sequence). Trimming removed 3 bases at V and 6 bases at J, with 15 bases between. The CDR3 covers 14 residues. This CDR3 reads CASSSDSGKAEAFF. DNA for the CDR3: TGTGCCAGCAGCTCGGACAGTGGGAAGGCTGAAGCTTTCTTT. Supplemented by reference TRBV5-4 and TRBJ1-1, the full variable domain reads ETGVTQSPTHLIKTRGQQVTLRCSSQSGHNTVSWYQQALGQGPQFIFQYYREEENGRGNFPPRFSGLQFPNYSSELNVNALELDDSALYLCASSSDSGKAEAFFGQGTRLTVV.

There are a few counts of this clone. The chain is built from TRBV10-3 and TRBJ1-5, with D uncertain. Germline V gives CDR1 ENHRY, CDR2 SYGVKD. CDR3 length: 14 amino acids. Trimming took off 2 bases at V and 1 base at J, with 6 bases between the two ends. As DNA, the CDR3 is TGTGCCATCAGTGAGGGGAGCAGCAATCAGCCCCAGCATTTT. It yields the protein CAISEGSSNQPQHF.

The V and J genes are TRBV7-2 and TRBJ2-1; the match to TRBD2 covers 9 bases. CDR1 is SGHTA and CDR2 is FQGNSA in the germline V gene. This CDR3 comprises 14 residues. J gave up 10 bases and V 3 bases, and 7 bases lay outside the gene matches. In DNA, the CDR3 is TGTGCCAGCAGCTTTTTGGGACTAGCAGGCGAGCAGTTCTTC. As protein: CASSFLGLAGEQFF.

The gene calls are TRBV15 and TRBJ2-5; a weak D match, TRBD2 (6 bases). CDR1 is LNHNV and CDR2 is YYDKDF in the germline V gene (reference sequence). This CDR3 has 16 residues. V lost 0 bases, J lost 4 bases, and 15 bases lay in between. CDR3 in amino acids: CATSRDAGAGRETQYF. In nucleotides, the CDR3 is TGTGCCACCAGCAGAGATGCGGGTGCGGGAAGAGAGACCCAGTACTTC. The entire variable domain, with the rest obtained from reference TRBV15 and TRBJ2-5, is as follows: DAMVIQNPRYQVTQFGKPVTLSCSQTLNHNVMYWYQQKSSQAPKLLFHYYDKDFNNEADTPDNFQSRRPNTSFCFLDIRSPGLGDTAMYLCATSRDAGAGRETQYFGPGTRLLVL.

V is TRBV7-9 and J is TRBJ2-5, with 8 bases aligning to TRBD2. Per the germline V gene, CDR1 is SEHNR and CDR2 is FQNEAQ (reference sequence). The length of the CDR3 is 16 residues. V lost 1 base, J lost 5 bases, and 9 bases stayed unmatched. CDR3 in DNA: TGTGCCAGCAGCTTAGGGTTCGGGAGGGGAGAGGAGACCCAGTACTTC. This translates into CASSLGFGRGEETQYF.

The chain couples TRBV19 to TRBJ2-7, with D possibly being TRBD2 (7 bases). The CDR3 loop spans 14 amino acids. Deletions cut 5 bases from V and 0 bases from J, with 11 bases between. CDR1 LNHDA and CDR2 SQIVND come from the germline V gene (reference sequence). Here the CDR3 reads CASSWGGGSYEQYF. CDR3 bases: TGTGCCAGTAGTTGGGGGGGCGGCTCCTACGAGCAGTACTTC. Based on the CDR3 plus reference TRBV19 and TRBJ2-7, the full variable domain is DGGITQSPKYLFRKEGQNVTLSCEQNLNHDAMYWYRQDPGQGLRLIYYSQIVNDFQKGDIAEGYSVSREKKESFPLTVTSAQKNPTAFYLCASSWGGGSYEQYFGPGTRLTVT.

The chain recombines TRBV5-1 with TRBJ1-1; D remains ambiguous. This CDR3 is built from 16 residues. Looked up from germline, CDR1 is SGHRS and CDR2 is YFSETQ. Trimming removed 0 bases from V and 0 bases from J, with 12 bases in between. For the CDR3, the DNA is TGCGCCAGCAGCTTGGAAGTCACGAGTATGAACACTGAAGCTTTCTTT. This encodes CASSLEVTSMNTEAFF.

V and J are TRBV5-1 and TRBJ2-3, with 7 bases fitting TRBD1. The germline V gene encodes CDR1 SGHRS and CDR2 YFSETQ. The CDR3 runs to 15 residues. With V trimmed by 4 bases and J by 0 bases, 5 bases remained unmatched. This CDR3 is CASSQGQASTDTQYF. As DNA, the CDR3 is TGCGCCAGCAGCCAAGGACAGGCTAGCACAGATACGCAGTATTTT. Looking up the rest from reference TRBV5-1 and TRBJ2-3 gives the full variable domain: KAGVTQTPRYLIKTRGQQVTLSCSPISGHRSVSWYQQTPGQGLQFLFEYFSETQRNKGNFPGRFSGRQFSNSRSEMNVSTLELGDSALYLCASSQGQASTDTQYFGPGTRLTVL.

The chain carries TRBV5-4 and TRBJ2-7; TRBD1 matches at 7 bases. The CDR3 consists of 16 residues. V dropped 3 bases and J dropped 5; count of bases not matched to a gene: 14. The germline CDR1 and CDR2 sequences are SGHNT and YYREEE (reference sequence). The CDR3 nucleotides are TGTGCCAGCAGCTCCTGGCTCACGCGACAGGGAGACGAGCAGTACTTC. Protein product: CASSSWLTRQGDEQYF. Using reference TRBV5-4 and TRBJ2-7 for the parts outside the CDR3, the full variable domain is ETGVTQSPTHLIKTRGQQVTLRCSSQSGHNTVSWYQQALGQGPQFIFQYYREEENGRGNFPPRFSGLQFPNYSSELNVNALELDDSALYLCASSSWLTRQGDEQYFGPGTRLTVT.

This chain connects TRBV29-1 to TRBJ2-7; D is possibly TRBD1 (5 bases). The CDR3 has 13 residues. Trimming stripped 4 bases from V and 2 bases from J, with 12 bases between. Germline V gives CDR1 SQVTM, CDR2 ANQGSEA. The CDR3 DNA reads TGCAGCGTTGGGACAACGACGGCCTACGAGCAGTACTTC. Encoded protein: CSVGTTTAYEQYF.

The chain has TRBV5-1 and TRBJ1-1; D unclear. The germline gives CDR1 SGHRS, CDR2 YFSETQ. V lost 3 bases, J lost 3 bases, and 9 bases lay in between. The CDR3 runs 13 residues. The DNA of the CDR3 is TGCGCCAGCAGCTCTACAGAGGACACTGAAGCTTTCTTT. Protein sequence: CASSSTEDTEAFF.

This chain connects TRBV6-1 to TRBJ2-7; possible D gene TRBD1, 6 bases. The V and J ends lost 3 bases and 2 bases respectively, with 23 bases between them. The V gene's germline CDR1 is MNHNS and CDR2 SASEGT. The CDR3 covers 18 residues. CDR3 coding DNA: TGTGCCAGCAGTGATTATCACAGGGTGGAGCCAAGCGCCTACGAGCAGTACTTC. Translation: CASSDYHRVEPSAYEQYF.

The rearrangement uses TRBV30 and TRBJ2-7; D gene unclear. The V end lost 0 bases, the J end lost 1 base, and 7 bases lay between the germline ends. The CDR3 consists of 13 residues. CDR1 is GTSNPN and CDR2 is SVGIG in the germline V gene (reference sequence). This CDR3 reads CAWSVRGSYEQYF. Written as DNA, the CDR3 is TGTGCCTGGAGTGTACGCGGTTCCTACGAGCAGTACTTC.

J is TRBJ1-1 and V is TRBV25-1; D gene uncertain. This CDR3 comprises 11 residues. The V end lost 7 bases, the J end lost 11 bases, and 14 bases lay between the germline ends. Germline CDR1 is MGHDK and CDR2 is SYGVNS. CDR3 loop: CASNFRLRAFF. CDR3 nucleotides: TGTGCCAGCAATTTCAGACTGCGGGCTTTCTTT.

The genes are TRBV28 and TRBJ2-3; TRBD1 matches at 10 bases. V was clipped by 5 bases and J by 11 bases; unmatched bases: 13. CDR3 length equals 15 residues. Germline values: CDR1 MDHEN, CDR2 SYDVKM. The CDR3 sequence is CASSLRTGGWRWQYF. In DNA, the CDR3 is TGTGCCAGCAGTCTCCGGACAGGGGGGTGGCGATGGCAGTATTTT.

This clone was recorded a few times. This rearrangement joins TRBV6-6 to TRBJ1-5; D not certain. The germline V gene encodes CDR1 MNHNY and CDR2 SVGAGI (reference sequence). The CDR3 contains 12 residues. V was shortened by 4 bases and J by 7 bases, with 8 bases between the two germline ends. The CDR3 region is CASSFGSQPQHF. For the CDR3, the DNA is TGTGCCAGCAGTTTCGGGTCCCAGCCCCAGCATTTT.

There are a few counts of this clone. The CDR3 DNA reads TGTGCCAGTAGTATCAGGGTTTGGGACAGGGTAAATCAGCCCCAGCATTTT. Protein product: CASSIRVWDRVNQPQHF. V and J are TRBV19 and TRBJ1-5; 9 bases map to TRBD1. There are 17 residues in the CDR3. Per the germline V gene, CDR1 is LNHDA and CDR2 is SQIVND (reference sequence). Trimming took 3 bases from V and 4 from J; bases not matched to a gene: 10.

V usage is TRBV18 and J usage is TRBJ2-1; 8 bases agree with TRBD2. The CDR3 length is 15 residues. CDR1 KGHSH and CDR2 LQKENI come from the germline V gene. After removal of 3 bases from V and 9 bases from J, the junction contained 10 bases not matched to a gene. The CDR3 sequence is CASSPPSAGVREQFF. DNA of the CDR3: TGTGCCAGCTCACCGCCCTCAGCGGGAGTTCGTGAGCAGTTCTTC.

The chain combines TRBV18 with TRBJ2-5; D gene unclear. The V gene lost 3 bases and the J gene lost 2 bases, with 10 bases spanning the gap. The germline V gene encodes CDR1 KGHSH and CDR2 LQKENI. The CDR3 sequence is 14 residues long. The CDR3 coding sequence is TGTGCCAGCTCACCTGGGCGCTATCAAGAGACCCAGTACTTC. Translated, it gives CASSPGRYQETQYF.

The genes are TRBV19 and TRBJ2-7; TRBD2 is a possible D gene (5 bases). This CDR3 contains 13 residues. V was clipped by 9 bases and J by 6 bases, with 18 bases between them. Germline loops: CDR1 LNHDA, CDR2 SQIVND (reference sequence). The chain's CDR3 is CASASRVGVEQYF. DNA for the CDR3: TGTGCCAGCGCTAGTCGCGTGGGAGTCGAGCAGTACTTC.

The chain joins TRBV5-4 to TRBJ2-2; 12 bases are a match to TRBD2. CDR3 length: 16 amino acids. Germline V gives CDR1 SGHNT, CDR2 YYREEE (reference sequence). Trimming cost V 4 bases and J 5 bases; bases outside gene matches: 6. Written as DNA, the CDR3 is TGTGCCAGCAGCCTGCGGACTAGCGGGAAAACCGGGGAGCTGTTTTTT. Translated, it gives CASSLRTSGKTGELFF.

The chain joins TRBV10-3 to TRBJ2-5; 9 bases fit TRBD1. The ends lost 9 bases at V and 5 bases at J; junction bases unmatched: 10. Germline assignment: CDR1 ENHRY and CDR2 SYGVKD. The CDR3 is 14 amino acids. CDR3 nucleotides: TGTGCCATGCACACCGACAGGGGGATGGAGACCCAGTACTTC. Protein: CAMHTDRGMETQYF.